Here is one TCR beta chain with its context. The data belong to a study of blood T cell repertoires in COVID-19. Study background: Samples came from the United States, Italy and Spain, spanning acute and convalescent COVID-19.

Assay: immunoSEQ multiplex PCR; the TCRdb copy retains only in-frame clones and omits some. The sample shows fewer than 350,000 clones, roughly nine tenths of them seen only once. Germline CDR1 reads SGHVS; CDR2 reads FQNEAQ. V gave up 3 bases and J gave up 6 bases; unmatched junction bases: 8. The CDR3 spans 16 residues. This chain connects TRBV7-8 to TRBJ2-5; 12 nucleotides align to TRBD1. Specimen: peripheral blood. The source of this sequence is a woman aged 25-40 years with COVID-19, enrolled during active disease. The DNA of the CDR3 is TGTGCCAGCAGCTTTAGCGGGACAGGGGGCAGGAAGACCCAGTACTTC. It is translated as CASSFSGTGGRKTQYF.